This TCR beta chain was captured in a study of shared clonotypes between healthy human individuals. At deep level, the assay was performed. Assay used: immunoSEQ multiplex PCR; TCRdb lists only in-frame clones, some missing. The sample consists of some 480,000 clones, 79% of them appearing once. Germline CDR1 and CDR2: SGHRS and YFSETQ. V gave up 6 bases and J gave up 2 bases, with 11 bases separating them. The CDR3 length is 14 residues. Only Caucasian adults living in Nashville, Tennessee made up the donor group. The chain has TRBV5-1 and TRBJ2-2; the D gene is possibly TRBD2 (5 bases). This receptor was identified in a woman between 40 and 55 years old in good health. Some clones in this sample may be carry-over from other donors' samples. Sequences were obtained from PBMCs. This CDR3 reads CASKRTLNTGELFF. Written as DNA, the CDR3 is TGCGCCAGCAAGCGGACCTTAAACACCGGGGAGCTGTTTTTT.